This entry features one TCR beta chain sequence. The antigen is unknown. The study recruited healthy Caucasian donors from Russia who were aged roughly 6 to 100. The source of the sample is a study of blood T cells in healthy people across ages. Overall study: Per two T cells, template switching captured roughly one barcoded beta molecule. Whole-study findings and limits: Bulk PBMC profiling left naive and antigen-experienced comparisons inconclusive.

A second PCR, run for roughly 7 to 12 cycles, used a sample-barcoded 5' primer plus a J-beta primer mix. Via MiXCR, TCRdb re-called the 5' RACE reads, giving one row per CDR3 protein. In the table there are 1.5 million to 2 million distinct CDR3 sequences, about 31% of which are singletons. Looked up from germline, CDR1 is DFQATT and CDR2 is SNEGSKA (reference sequence). The ends were cut back, 6 bases at V and 3 bases at J, with 15 bases in the middle. This CDR3 contains 13 residues. Sequencing was done on a sample of blood. The TCR originated in a woman aged 25 to 39 in good health. The rearrangement links TRBV20-1 to TRBJ2-7; D is undetermined. CDR3 in amino acids: CSASGLSVYEQYF. In DNA, the CDR3 is TGCAGTGCCTCAGGCTTATCAGTCTACGAGCAGTACTTC.